This T cell receptor beta chain is drawn from a study of blood T cell repertoires in COVID-19. Study-level information: Both acute and convalescent COVID-19 samples were obtained from the United States, Italy and Spain.

Per germline, CDR1 SNHLY and CDR2 FYNNEI. The CDR3 has 14 residues. The V gene lost 0 bases and the J gene lost 10 bases, with 10 bases spanning the gap. The data were produced by immunoSEQ multiplex PCR, yet TCRdb's version contains in-frame clones alone and is incomplete. The sample lists some 100,000 clones; about 86% were seen once. Sequencing input: PBMCs or T cells enriched from blood (not recorded which). This clonotype was obtained from a woman between 50 and 59 years old who had recovered from COVID-19. The chain uses TRBV2 and TRBJ1-6; D possibly corresponds to TRBD1 (5 bases). This chain's CDR3 is CASSEAQNRSPLHF. In nucleotides, the CDR3 is TGTGCCAGCAGTGAAGCGCAGAACAGGTCACCCCTCCACTTT.